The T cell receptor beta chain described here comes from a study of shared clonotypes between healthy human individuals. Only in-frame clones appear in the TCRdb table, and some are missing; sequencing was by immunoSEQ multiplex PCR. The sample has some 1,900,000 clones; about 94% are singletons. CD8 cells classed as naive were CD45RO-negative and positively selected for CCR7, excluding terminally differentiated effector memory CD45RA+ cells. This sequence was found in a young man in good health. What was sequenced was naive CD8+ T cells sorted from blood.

CDR3 loop: CASSLIGQSNTEAFF. CDR3 nucleotides: TGTGCCAGCAGCTTGATTGGACAGTCGAACACTGAAGCTTTCTTT. The V and J genes are TRBV5-6 and TRBJ1-1, with a possible D match to TRBD1 (6 bases). From germline, CDR1 is SGHDT and CDR2 YYEEEE. The CDR3 has 15 residues. V lost 1 base and J 1 base, leaving 11 bases between the germline ends.